These 19 T cell receptor beta chains were all obtained from the same sample, sequenced in a study of T cell changes during pregnancy in multiple sclerosis. Assay used: immunoSEQ multiplex PCR; TCRdb lists only in-frame clones, some missing. The sample carries 75,000 to 95,000 clones, under 95% recorded once. The sample in question was peripheral blood, obtained before pregnancy. These receptors were collected from a female donor with multiple sclerosis, enrolled in a pregnancy study.

The chain recombines TRBV6-5 with TRBJ1-2; tentative D call: TRBD1 (6 bases). CDR3 length: 14 amino acids. Germline lookup yields CDR1 MNHEY and CDR2 SVGAGI. Deletions cut 5 bases from V and 4 bases from J, with 14 bases between. The CDR3 DNA reads TGTGCCAGCAGTCCGACAGGAGCTCTCTATGGCTACACCTTC. Its translation: CASSPTGALYGYTF.

The CDR3 region is CASSLAWTGTNTGELFF. The CDR3 DNA follows: TGCGCCAGCAGCCTTGCCTGGACAGGGACGAACACCGGGGAGCTGTTTTTT. The chain couples TRBV4-3 to TRBJ2-2; 8 bases line up with TRBD1. J was trimmed by 0 bases and V by 4 bases; bases with no gene match: 7. Germline CDR1 reads LGHNA; CDR2 reads YSLEER. CDR3 length: 17 residues.

V gene TRBV6-4 combines with J gene TRBJ1-1; the D gene is possibly TRBD1 (6 bases). Trimming took 4 bases from V and 0 from J, leaving 12 bases between them. This CDR3 has 15 amino acids. CDR1 is MRHNA, CDR2 SNTAGT, per germline. This CDR3 reads CASSVDRELNTEAFF. CDR3 nucleotide sequence: TGTGCCAGCAGTGTGGACAGAGAGTTGAACACTGAAGCTTTCTTT.

The V gene is TRBV5-1, the J gene TRBJ1-6; TRBD1 matches 8 bases. From germline, CDR1 is SGHRS and CDR2 YFSETQ. The CDR3 runs 14 residues. The junction had 5 bases not matched to a gene; V was cut back by 3 bases and J by 9 bases. CDR3 loop: CASSSGTGFSPLHF. The DNA of the CDR3 is TGCGCCAGCAGCTCCGGGACAGGTTTTTCACCCCTCCACTTT.

The J gene is TRBJ1-1, the V gene TRBV6-5, with a weak D call TRBD1 (5 bases). Germline assignment: CDR1 MNHEY and CDR2 SVGAGI. CDR3 length: 14 residues. V was cut by 3 bases and J by 4 bases, with 12 bases left in between. The CDR3 DNA is TGTGCCAGCAGTTATAATCAGGGCTCCACTGAAGCTTTCTTT. This gives the protein CASSYNQGSTEAFF.

This clone came up once. The rearrangement uses TRBV19 and TRBJ2-7, with 7 bases identical to TRBD1. Germline assignment: CDR1 LNHDA and CDR2 SQIVND (reference sequence). V was clipped by 3 bases and J by 2 bases; unmatched bases: 7. This CDR3 comprises 15 residues. The CDR3 here is CASSIRTGGTYEQYF. The CDR3 DNA follows: TGTGCCAGTAGTATCAGGACAGGAGGAACCTACGAGCAGTACTTC.

The chain combines TRBV6-6 with TRBJ2-7, with TRBD2 matching over 7 bases. This CDR3 contains 15 residues. CDR1 MNHNY and CDR2 SVGAGI come from the germline V gene (reference sequence). V shed 4 bases and J 7 bases; nucleotides not matched to a gene: 13. The CDR3, as DNA: TGTGCCAGCAGTTTTTCCGGGACTCTGGGAGGGGAGCAGTACTTC. Residues: CASSFSGTLGGEQYF.

The V and J genes are TRBV19 and TRBJ1-1; 7 bases are shared with TRBD1. Germline CDR1 and CDR2: LNHDA and SQIVND (reference sequence). CDR3 length: 15 amino acids. Trimming took 4 bases from V and 1 from J; bases not matched to a gene: 6. CDR3: CASSTPGTANTEAFF. The CDR3 coding sequence is TGTGCCAGTAGTACTCCAGGGACAGCGAACACTGAAGCTTTCTTT.

The J gene is TRBJ1-2, the V gene TRBV7-9, with D possibly being TRBD1 (6 bases). The CDR3 spans 14 residues. Germline V gives CDR1 SEHNR, CDR2 FQNEAQ (reference sequence). V dropped 0 bases and J dropped 8 bases, with 13 bases sitting between them. The CDR3 bases are TGTGCCAGCAGCTTAGCGCGGGGGGCGGAGGGCTACACCTTC. Encoded protein: CASSLARGAEGYTF.

V usage is TRBV11-2 and J usage is TRBJ1-1, with 7 positions matching TRBD1. J lost 4 bases, V lost 0 bases, and 2 bases had no gene match. In germline, CDR1 is SGHAT, CDR2 FQNNGV. The CDR3 length is 14 residues. The CDR3 nucleotides are TGTGCCAGCAGCTTAGAGGCAGGGGGCACTGAAGCTTTCTTT. Amino acid sequence: CASSLEAGGTEAFF.

V gene TRBV7-2 combines with J gene TRBJ2-5; TRBD2 aligns across 8 bases. The CDR3 has 16 residues. The V segment lost 5 bases and the J segment 1 base; nucleotides outside the gene matches: 9. Per germline, CDR1 SGHTA and CDR2 FQGNSA. Written as DNA, the CDR3 is TGTGCCAGCAGCCTACAAGCGGGGGTGGGCCAAGAGACCCAGTACTTC. Its protein is CASSLQAGVGQETQYF. Together with reference TRBV7-2 and TRBJ2-5, the CDR3 gives the full variable domain: GAGVSQSPSNKVTEKGKDVELRCDPISGHTALYWYRQSLGQGLEFLIYFQGNSAPDKSGLPSDRFSAERTGGSVSTLTIQRTQQEDSAVYLCASSLQAGVGQETQYFGPGTRLLVL.

CDR3 sequence (DNA): TGTGCCAGCAGCTTAAGCCCTGGGGCCAACGTCCTGACTTTC. It codes for CASSLSPGANVLTF. The J gene is TRBJ2-6, the V gene TRBV7-2, with unresolved D. V shed 2 bases and J shed 2 bases, with 4 bases lying between them. Germline V CDR1 and CDR2: SGHTA, FQGNSA. The CDR3 sequence is 14 residues long.

J is TRBJ2-1 and V is TRBV11-2; TRBD1 aligns across 7 bases. CDR1 SGHAT and CDR2 FQNNGV come from the germline V gene. With V trimmed by 8 bases and J by 4 bases, 14 bases remained unmatched. This CDR3 spans 16 amino acids. This CDR3 reads CASELTRDRLYNEQFF. In DNA form, the CDR3 reads TGTGCCAGCGAGCTTACCCGGGACAGATTATACAATGAGCAGTTCTTC.

The CDR3 protein is CASSVVLQGEQFF. The CDR3 DNA follows: TGTGCCAGCAGCGTAGTCTTACAGGGTGAGCAGTTCTTC. This chain links TRBV9 with TRBJ2-1, with D possibly matching TRBD1 (6 bases). This CDR3 region has 13 residues. Germline V gene lookup returns CDR1 SGDLS and CDR2 YYNGEE. The V and J ends lost 0 bases and 9 bases respectively, with 10 bases between them.

The rearrangement uses TRBV6-1 and TRBJ1-2; 9 bases are shared with TRBD1. Germline loops: CDR1 MNHNS, CDR2 SASEGT. The length of the CDR3 is 14 residues. Losses at the gene ends were 7 bases for V and 4 bases for J; bases not matched to a gene: 7. The CDR3 DNA reads as TGTGCCAGCACCAACAGGGGGCGAGGCTATGGCTACACCTTC. This translates into CASTNRGRGYGYTF.

The V gene is TRBV7-8, the J gene TRBJ1-3; D is perhaps TRBD1 (6 bases). The length of the CDR3 is 15 residues. The germline V and J ends were trimmed by 6 bases and 8 bases, with 20 bases remaining between them. Germline V gene lookup returns CDR1 SGHVS and CDR2 FQNEAQ. The CDR3 spells CASRPTLRTDDTIYF. CDR3 nucleotides: TGTGCCAGCAGGCCGACCCTCAGGACAGATGACACCATATATTTT.

The chain carries TRBV9 and TRBJ2-4, with 8 bases that match TRBD2. Germline V gene sequence: CDR1 SGDLS, CDR2 YYNGEE. The trim removed 0 bases at V and 0 bases at J, leaving 11 bases unmatched. The CDR3 is made up of 19 amino acids. DNA of the CDR3: TGTGCCAGCAGCGTAGACAGCGGGGGAATAAAACTAGCCAAAAACATTCAGTACTTC. Its translation: CASSVDSGGIKLAKNIQYF.

The J gene is TRBJ1-1, the V gene TRBV5-1; possible D gene TRBD1, 6 bases. The CDR3 totals 13 residues. Germline V lookup: CDR1 SGHRS, CDR2 YFSETQ. Trimming shortened V by 2 bases and J by 7 bases, and 12 bases separated the two germline ends. DNA for the CDR3: TGCGCCAGCAGCTTTCATGAACAGGGTGAAGCTTTCTTT. Amino acids: CASSFHEQGEAFF. Complete variable domain (other parts from reference TRBV5-1 and TRBJ1-1): KAGVTQTPRYLIKTRGQQVTLSCSPISGHRSVSWYQQTPGQGLQFLFEYFSETQRNKGNFPGRFSGRQFSNSRSEMNVSTLELGDSALYLCASSFHEQGEAFFGQGTRLTVV.

A remark on this clone: Other DNA sequences in the sample encode the same CDR3. The gene calls are TRBV29-1 and TRBJ2-3; 8 bases fit TRBD1. The junction had 2 bases not matched to a gene; V was cut back by 6 bases and J by 3 bases. The CDR3 is 12 residues long. Germline values: CDR1 SQVTM, CDR2 ANQGSEA. The CDR3 DNA reads TGCAGCGTCGGACAGGGAACAGATACGCAGTATTTT. It codes for CSVGQGTDTQYF.